This TCR beta chain was captured in a study of cytomegalovirus exposure and HLA in healthy donors. Study conclusions and caveats: The authors judged a highly shared variant cluster likely a sequencing artifact. The majority of CMV-associated TCR beta chains were reported as apparently HLA-restricted in a later analysis.

13 Jbeta primers and 60 Vbeta primers were used for the PCR. The protocol was immunoSEQ multiplex PCR, while the TCRdb copy is restricted to in-frame clones and leaves out a portion. The data contain some 200,000 clones, more than 65% of them singletons. This clone was counted between two and nine times. Its antigen is as yet unknown. The length of the CDR3 is 14 residues. Trimming left V 5 bases short and J 4 bases short, with 14 bases between. CDR1 is SGHTA, CDR2 FQGTGA, per germline. This receptor was identified in a man in his forties or fifties in good health and CMV-seronegative. V and J are TRBV7-3 and TRBJ1-2; a weak D match, TRBD1 (6 bases). Sequencing was done on a sample of PBMCs. The CDR3 loop is CASSPTGRGYGYTF. The CDR3 DNA follows: TGTGCCAGCAGCCCAACAGGGAGGGGCTATGGCTACACCTTC.